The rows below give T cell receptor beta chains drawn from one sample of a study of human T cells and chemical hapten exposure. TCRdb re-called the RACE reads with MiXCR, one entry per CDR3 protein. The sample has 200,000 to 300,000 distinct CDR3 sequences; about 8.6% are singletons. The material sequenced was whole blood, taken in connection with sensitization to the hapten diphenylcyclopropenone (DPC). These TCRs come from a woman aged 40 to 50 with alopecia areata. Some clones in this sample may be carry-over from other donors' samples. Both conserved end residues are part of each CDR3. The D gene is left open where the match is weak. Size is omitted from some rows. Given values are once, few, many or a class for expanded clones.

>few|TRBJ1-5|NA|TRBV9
TGTGCCAGCAGCCCTAGTTTTAAAGGACAGCCCCAGCATTTT
CASSPSFKGQPQHF
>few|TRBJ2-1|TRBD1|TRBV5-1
TGCGCCAGCAGCTCGGGGACAGGGGGCAATGAGCAGTTCTTC
CASSSGTGGNEQFF
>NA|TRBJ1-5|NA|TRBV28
TGTGCCAGCCACCCCTGGGGCAGTGGGAATCAGCCCCAGCATTTT
CASHPWGSGNQPQHF
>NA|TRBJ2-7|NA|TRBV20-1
TGCAGTGCTAGAACCGCAGGCCCCTGGGAGCAGTACTTC
CSARTAGPWEQYF
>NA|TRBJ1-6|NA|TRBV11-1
TGTGCCAGCAGTTCGACAGTACGGAATTCACCCCTCCACTTT
CASSSTVRNSPLHF
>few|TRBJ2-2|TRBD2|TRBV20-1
TGCAGTGCTAGCCCTAGCGGAAACACCGGGGAGCTGTTTTTT
CSASPSGNTGELFF
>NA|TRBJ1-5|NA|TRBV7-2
TGTGCCAGCAGCTTGTTAGGGGTCAGCAATCAGCCCCAGCATTTT
CASSLLGVSNQPQHF
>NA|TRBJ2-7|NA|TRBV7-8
TGTGCCAGCAGCTTAGGAGGACGTGAGGGCGAGCAGTACTTC
CASSLGGREGEQYF
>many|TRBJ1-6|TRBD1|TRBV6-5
TGTGCCAGCAGACCCGGGACAGGGGGTTCACCCCTCCACTTT
CASRPGTGGSPLHF
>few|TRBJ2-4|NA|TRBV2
TGTGCCAGCAGTGTGGACAGCTTAGCCAAAAACATTCAGTACTTC
CASSVDSLAKNIQYF
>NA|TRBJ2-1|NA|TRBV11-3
TGTGCCAGCAGCTTAGGCCAGGGGATCGATGAGCAGTTCTTC
CASSLGQGIDEQFF
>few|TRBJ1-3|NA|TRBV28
TGTGCCAGCAGATCCGGGACGAGCTCTGGAAACACCATATATTTT
CASRSGTSSGNTIYF
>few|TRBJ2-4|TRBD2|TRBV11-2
TGTGCCAGCAGCTTAGGGACTAGCGGGAGAGGGGAAAACATTCAGTACTTC
CASSLGTSGRGENIQYF
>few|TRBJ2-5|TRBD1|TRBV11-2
TGTGCCAGCAGCGCATGGACAGGGGGCCAAGAGACCCAGTACTTC
CASSAWTGGQETQYF
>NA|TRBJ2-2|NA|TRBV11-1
TGTGCCAGCACCGGATCCCTGAGGACCGGGGAGCTGTTTTTT
CASTGSLRTGELFF
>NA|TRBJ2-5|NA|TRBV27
TGTGCCAGCAGCCGCCACCTAGTAGAAGAGACCCAGTACTTC
CASSRHLVEETQYF
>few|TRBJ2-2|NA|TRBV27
TGTGCCAGCAGTTTAGAGGCGGCGACGGTCACCGGGGAGCTGTTTTTT
CASSLEAATVTGELFF
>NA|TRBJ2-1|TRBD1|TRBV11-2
TGTGCCAGCAGCTCCGGGACAGGGAGCTATGAGCAGTTCTTC
CASSSGTGSYEQFF
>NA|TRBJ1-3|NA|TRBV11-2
TGTGCCAGCAGCTCTCCCGTCGGCGCTGGAAACACCATATATTTT
CASSSPVGAGNTIYF
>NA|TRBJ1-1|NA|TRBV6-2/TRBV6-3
TGTGCCAGCAGCTCCACCTCGGGAAACCCCTTCGAAGCTTTCTTT
CASSSTSGNPFEAFF
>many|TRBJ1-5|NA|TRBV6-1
TGTGCCGGCGCGGGGGACGCATATAGCAATCAGCCCCAGCATTTT
CAGAGDAYSNQPQHF
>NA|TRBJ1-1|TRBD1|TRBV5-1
TGCGCCAGCAGCTCTGCGACAGGGACGAACACTGAAGCTTTCTTT
CASSSATGTNTEAFF
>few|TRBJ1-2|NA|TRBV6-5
TGTGCCAGCAGTTACTCGGCCGGTAACTATGGCTACACCTTC
CASSYSAGNYGYTF
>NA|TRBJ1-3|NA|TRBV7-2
TGTGCCAGCAGCCCGAGGGGGGGGATCTCTGGAAACACCATATATTTT
CASSPRGGISGNTIYF
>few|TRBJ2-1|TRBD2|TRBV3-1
TGTGCCAGCAGCCCGCCGGGGGGTATTCAGTTCTTC
CASSPPGGIQFF
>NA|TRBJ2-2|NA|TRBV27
TGTGCCACCCGCTCCGGGGGGCGGGCCGGGGAGCTGTTTTTT
CATRSGGRAGELFF
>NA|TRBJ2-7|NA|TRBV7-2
TGTGCCAGCAGCCAAGCCAGGGTCCGCCCAATCTTC
CASSQARVRPIF
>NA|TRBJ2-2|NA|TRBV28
TGTGCCAGCATAGCAGGGGCGCTAACCGGGGAGCTGTTTTTT
CASIAGALTGELFF
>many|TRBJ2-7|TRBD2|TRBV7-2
TGTGCCAGCAGCTCATCCGGGACTAAGTACGAGCAGTACTTC
CASSSSGTKYEQYF
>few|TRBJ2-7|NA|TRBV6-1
TGTGCCAGCAGGGGGGGTCTAGGGTCCCACGAGCAGTACTTC
CASRGGLGSHEQYF
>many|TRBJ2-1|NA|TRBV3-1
TGTGCCAGCAGCCCCCAGGGTGGTATGATCTACAATGAGCAGTTCTTC
CASSPQGGMIYNEQFF
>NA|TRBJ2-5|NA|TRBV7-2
TGTGCCAGCAGCCCCCCGCCAGTCCTGGAGACCCAGTACTTC
CASSPPPVLETQYF
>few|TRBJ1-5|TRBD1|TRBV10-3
TGTGCCATCAGGACAGGGATTGGAGGTGATCAGCCCCAGCATTTT
CAIRTGIGGDQPQHF
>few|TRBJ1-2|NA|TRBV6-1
TGTGCCAGCAGGCCGGGAATCACAGGGACTGCTAACTATGGCTACACCTTC
CASRPGITGTANYGYTF
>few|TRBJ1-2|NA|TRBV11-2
TGTGCCAGCAGCTCCGAGACAGTTAACTATGGCTACACCTTC
CASSSETVNYGYTF
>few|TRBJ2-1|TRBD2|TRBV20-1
TGCAGTGGACTAGCGGAGATAATCTCCTACAATGAGCAGTTCTTC
CSGLAEIISYNEQFF
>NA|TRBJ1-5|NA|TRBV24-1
TGTGCCACCGGGGGGGATGATGGCAATCAGCCCCAGCATTTT
CATGGDDGNQPQHF
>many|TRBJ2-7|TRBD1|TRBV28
TGTGCCAGCAGTCTTGCCGGGACAGGGGCCCACGAGCAGTACTTC
CASSLAGTGAHEQYF
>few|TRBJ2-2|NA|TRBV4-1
TGCGCCAGCAGCCTATACGCGAACACCGGGGAGCTGTTTTTT
CASSLYANTGELFF
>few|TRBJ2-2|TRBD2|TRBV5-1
TGCGCCAGCAGCTTGGGGACTAGCGCGATAAACACCGGGGAGCTGTTTTTT
CASSLGTSAINTGELFF
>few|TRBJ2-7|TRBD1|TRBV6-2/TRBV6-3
TGTGCCAGCAGGGCTGGACAGGGGGCGCGTTACGAGCAGTACTTC
CASRAGQGARYEQYF
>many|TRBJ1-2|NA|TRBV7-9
TGTGCCAGCAGCTTAGCACAGGGTTATGGCTACACCTTC
CASSLAQGYGYTF
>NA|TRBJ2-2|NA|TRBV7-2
TGTGCCAGCAGCGCCTGGGACATGAACGTCGGGGAGCTGTTTTTT
CASSAWDMNVGELFF
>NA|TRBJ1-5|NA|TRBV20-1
TGCAGTGCGAGGGGAAGCAATCAGCCCCAGCATTTT
CSARGSNQPQHF
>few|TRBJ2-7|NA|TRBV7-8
TGTGCCAGCAGCCCAGCCCTCGGGGGACCGCAGTACTTC
CASSPALGGPQYF
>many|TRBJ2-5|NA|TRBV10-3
TGTGCCATCAGTGCCCGTCTAATTTACGGGCGAACTCAGGAGACCCAGTACTTC
CAISARLIYGRTQETQYF
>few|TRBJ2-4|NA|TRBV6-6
TGTGCCAGCAGTTCGCTGGGCGGGGTCGTCGGGAACATTCAGTACTTC
CASSSLGGVVGNIQYF
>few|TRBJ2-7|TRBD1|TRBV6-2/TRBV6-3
TGTGCCAGCAGACTGGGACAGGGGGTCTACGAGCAGTACTTC
CASRLGQGVYEQYF
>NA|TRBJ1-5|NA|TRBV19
TGTGCCAGTAGTATTATGGGGCAGAGCGGTCAGCCCCAGCATTTT
CASSIMGQSGQPQHF
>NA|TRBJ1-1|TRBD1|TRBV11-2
TGTGCCAGCAGCCCCCAGGGGGGTATTGAAGCTTTCTTT
CASSPQGGIEAFF
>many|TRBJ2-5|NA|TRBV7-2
TGTGCCAGCAGGTACATCGGGTCCAGTGCAGAGACCCAGTACTTC
CASRYIGSSAETQYF
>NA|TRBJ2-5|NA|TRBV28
TGTGCCAGCCATCTGAGGGGGGGCGGACAAGAGACCCAGTACTTC
CASHLRGGGQETQYF
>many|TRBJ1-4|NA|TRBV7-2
TGTGCCAGCAGCTTAGCTGGAACCACTAATGAAAAACTGTTTTTT
CASSLAGTTNEKLFF